The 9 T cell receptor beta chains below all came from one sample that was sequenced in a study of Graves' ophthalmopathy and Graves' hyperthyroidism. RNA transcripts yielded amplified TCR beta CDR3 regions. HTBI-primed first-round RT-PCR preceded second-round multiplex PCR. TCRdb fed the multiplex PCR reads into MiXCR, producing one record per CDR3 protein. The data show about 170,000 distinct CDR3 sequences, 37% seen once. The sequencing input was peripheral blood. These TCRs come from a woman aged 35 to 49 with Graves' ophthalmopathy.

This chain joins TRBV6-1 and TRBJ1-5, with D perhaps TRBD1 (5 bases). Trimming removed 7 bases at V and 4 bases at J, with 14 bases between. CDR1 is MNHNS and CDR2 is SASEGT in the germline V gene. The CDR3 loop spans 14 amino acids. The CDR3 loop reads CASILSWGNQPQHF. For the CDR3, the DNA is TGTGCCAGCATCCTCTCTTGGGGGAATCAGCCCCAGCATTTT.

The chain has TRBV5-1 and TRBJ2-7; D perhaps matches TRBD1 (5 bases). Trimming left V 7 bases short and J 3 bases short, with 11 bases between. CDR1 is SGHRS, CDR2 YFSETQ, per germline. This CDR3 is built from 12 residues. The CDR3 region has the DNA TGCGCCAGCGGCGACAGATACTACGAGCAGTACTTC. It specifies CASGDRYYEQYF.

The V and J genes are TRBV7-9 and TRBJ1-2, with TRBD1 as a possible D gene (5 bases). Germline V gene sequence: CDR1 SEHNR, CDR2 FQNEAQ (reference sequence). This CDR3 is 14 amino acids long. Trimming shortened V by 3 bases and J by 3 bases, and 11 bases separated the two germline ends. CDR3 sequence: CASSLGQSDYGYTF. DNA of the CDR3: TGTGCCAGCAGCTTGGGGCAGTCCGACTATGGCTACACCTTC.

V usage is TRBV6-1 and J usage is TRBJ2-7; 11 bases align to TRBD1. The J segment lost 6 bases and the V segment lost 7 bases, leaving 11 bases of the junction unmatched. This CDR3 is 15 amino acids long. Germline V gene sequence: CDR1 MNHNS, CDR2 SASEGT. The CDR3 DNA is TGTGCCAGCACCCCCGAGGACAGGGGGCGGTTCGAGCAGTACTTC. As protein: CASTPEDRGRFEQYF.

The V call is TRBV5-1, the J call TRBJ1-1; D is ambiguous. CDR1 is SGHRS and CDR2 is YFSETQ in the germline V gene. This CDR3 region has 13 residues. With 5 bases removed from V and 7 bases from J, the gap between germline ends came to 15 bases. The CDR3 DNA is TGCGCCAGCAGGCCATCACAAAGCGGTGAAGCTTTCTTT. This encodes CASRPSQSGEAFF.

This clonotype was observed many times. The CDR3 ends on some other residue instead of the conserved phenylalanine or tryptophan, so this is likely a read error. The chain uses TRBV12-5 and TRBJ1-2, with a tentative D call TRBD1 (5 bases). Trimming pared 7 bases from V and 0 bases from J, leaving 12 bases between. The CDR3 length is 14 residues. In germline, CDR1 is LGHNT, CDR2 FRNRAP. The CDR3 coding sequence is TGTGCTAGTGAAAATTGGGGGGCTAACTATGGCTACACCCTC. This sequence encodes CASENWGANYGYTL.

This clonotype was observed at least ten times. The chain couples TRBV2 to TRBJ2-3; D is ambiguous. CDR3 length: 17 amino acids. Trimming cost V 7 bases and J 0 bases, with 20 bases left between them. In germline, CDR1 is SNHLY, CDR2 FYNNEI. CDR3 sequence reads: CASTPFPYTDSTDTQYF. DNA of the CDR3: TGTGCCAGCACCCCTTTCCCATATACAGATAGCACAGATACGCAGTATTTT. The entire variable domain, with the rest obtained from reference TRBV2 and TRBJ2-3, is as follows: EPEVTQTPSHQVTQMGQEVILRCVPISNHLYFYWYRQILGQKVEFLVSFYNNEISEKSEIFDDQFSVERPDGSNFTLKIRSTKLEDSAMYFCASTPFPYTDSTDTQYFGPGTRLTVL.

The sample holds many counts of this clonotype. The chain links TRBV6-2 or TRBV6-3 to TRBJ2-5, with TRBD2 matching over 7 bases. The CDR3 consists of 16 residues. J was trimmed by 5 bases and V by 7 bases; bases with no gene match: 16. From germline, CDR1 is MNHEY and CDR2 SVGEGT. The CDR3 loop reads CASTQVRDYPVETQYF. For the CDR3, the DNA is TGTGCCAGCACCCAGGTCCGGGACTATCCCGTGGAGACCCAGTACTTC.

This rearrangement joins TRBV12-3 or TRBV12-4 to TRBJ1-1; D is uncertain. Trimming took off 1 base at V and 1 base at J, with 10 bases between the two ends. This CDR3 spans 15 amino acids. CDR3 sequence: CASSLVGPANTEAFF. CDR3 in DNA: TGTGCCAGCAGTTTAGTTGGGCCAGCGAACACTGAAGCTTTCTTT.